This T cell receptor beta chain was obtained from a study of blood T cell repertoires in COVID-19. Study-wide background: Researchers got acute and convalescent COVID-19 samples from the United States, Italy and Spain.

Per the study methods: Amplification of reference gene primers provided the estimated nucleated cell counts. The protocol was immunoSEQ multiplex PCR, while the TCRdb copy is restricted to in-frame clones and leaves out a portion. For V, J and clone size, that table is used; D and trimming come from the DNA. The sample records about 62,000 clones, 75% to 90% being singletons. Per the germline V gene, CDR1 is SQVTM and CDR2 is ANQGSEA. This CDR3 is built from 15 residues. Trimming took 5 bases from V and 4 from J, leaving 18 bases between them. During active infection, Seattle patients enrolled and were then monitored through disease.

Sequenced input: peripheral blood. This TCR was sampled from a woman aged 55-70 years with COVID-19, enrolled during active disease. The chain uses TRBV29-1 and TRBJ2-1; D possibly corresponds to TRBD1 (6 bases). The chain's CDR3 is CSVKKGQATYNEQFF. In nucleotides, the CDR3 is TGCAGCGTTAAAAAGGGACAAGCAACTTACAATGAGCAGTTCTTC.